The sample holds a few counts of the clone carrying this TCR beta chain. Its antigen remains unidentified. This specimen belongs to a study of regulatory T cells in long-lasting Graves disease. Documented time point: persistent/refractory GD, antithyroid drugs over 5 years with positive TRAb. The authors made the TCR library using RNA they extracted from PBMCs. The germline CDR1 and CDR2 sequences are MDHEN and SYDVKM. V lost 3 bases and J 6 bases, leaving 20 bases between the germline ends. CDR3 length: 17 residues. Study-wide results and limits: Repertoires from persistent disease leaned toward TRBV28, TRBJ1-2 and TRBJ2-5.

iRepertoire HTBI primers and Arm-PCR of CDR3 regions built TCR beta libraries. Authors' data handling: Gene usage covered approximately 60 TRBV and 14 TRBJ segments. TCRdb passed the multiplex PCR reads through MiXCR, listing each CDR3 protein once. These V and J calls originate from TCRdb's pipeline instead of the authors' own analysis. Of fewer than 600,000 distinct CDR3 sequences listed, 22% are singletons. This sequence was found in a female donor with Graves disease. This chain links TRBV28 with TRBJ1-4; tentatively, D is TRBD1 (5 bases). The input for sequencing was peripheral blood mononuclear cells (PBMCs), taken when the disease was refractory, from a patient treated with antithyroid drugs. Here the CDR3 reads CASSLRGTGKVDEKLFF. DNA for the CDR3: TGTGCCAGCAGTTTGAGGGGTACAGGAAAGGTGGATGAAAAACTGTTTTTT.